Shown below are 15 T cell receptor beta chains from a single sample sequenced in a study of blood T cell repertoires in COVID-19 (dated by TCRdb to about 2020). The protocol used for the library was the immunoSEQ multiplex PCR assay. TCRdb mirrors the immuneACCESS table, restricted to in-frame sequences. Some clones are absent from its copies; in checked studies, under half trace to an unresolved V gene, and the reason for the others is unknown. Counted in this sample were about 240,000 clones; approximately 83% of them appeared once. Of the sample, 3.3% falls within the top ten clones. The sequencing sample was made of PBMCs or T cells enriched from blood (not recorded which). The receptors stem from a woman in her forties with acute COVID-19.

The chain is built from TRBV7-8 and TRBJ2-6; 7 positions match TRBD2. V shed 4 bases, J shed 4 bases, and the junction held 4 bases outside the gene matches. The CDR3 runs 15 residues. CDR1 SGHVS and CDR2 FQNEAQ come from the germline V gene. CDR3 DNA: TGTGCCAGCAGCTCACTAGCGTGGGGGGCCAACGTCCTGACTTTC. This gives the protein CASSSLAWGANVLTF.

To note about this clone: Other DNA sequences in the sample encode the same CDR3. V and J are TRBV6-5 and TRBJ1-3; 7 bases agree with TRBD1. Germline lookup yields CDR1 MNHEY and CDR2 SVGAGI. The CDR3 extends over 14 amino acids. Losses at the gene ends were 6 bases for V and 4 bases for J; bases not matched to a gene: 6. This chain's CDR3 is CASSSTGSGNTIYF. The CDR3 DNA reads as TGTGCCAGCAGCTCGACAGGGTCCGGAAACACCATATATTTT.

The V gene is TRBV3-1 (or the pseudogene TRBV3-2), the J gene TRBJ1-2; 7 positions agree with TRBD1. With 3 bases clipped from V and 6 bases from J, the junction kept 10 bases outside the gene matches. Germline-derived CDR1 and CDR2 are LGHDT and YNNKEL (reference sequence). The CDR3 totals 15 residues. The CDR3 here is CASSHWDRARNGYTF. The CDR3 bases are TGTGCCAGCAGCCACTGGGACAGAGCTAGGAATGGCTACACCTTC.

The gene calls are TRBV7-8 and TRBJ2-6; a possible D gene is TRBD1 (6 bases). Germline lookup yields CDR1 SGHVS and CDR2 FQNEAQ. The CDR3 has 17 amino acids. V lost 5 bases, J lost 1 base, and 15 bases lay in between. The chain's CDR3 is CASSLAGGTSGANVLTF. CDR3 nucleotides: TGTGCCAGCAGCCTGGCGGGTGGGACATCTGGGGCCAACGTCCTGACTTTC.

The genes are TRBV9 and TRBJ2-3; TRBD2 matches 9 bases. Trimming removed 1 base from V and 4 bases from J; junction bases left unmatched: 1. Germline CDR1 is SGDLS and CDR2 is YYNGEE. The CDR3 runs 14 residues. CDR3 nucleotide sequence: TGTGCCAGCAGCGTACTAGCGGGGCCAGATACGCAGTATTTT. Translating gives CASSVLAGPDTQYF.

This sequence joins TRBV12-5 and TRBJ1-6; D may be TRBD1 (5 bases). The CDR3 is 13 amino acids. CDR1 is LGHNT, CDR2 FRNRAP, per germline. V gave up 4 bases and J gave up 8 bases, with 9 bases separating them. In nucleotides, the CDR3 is TGTGCTAGTGGTTCCCTAGGGGATTCACCCCTCCACTTT. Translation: CASGSLGDSPLHF.

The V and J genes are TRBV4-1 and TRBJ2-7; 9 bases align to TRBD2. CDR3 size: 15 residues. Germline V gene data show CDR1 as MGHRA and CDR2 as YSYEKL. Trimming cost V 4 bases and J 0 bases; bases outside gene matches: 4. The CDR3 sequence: CASSRVSGSSYEQYF. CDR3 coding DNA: TGCGCCAGCAGCCGAGTTAGCGGGAGCTCCTACGAGCAGTACTTC.

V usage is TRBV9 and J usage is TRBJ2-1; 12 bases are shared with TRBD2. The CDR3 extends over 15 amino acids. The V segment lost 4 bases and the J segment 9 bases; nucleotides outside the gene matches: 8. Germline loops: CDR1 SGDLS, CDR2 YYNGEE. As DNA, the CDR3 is TGTGCCAGCAGCCCTCTAGCGGGAGGGCCGATTGAGCAGTTCTTC. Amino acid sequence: CASSPLAGGPIEQFF.

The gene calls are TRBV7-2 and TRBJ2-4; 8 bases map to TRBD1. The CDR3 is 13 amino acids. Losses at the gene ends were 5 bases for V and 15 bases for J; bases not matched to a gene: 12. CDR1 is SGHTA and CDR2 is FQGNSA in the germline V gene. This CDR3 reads CASSNQGQGVRYF. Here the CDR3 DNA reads TGTGCCAGCAGCAATCAAGGACAGGGAGTTAGGTACTTC.

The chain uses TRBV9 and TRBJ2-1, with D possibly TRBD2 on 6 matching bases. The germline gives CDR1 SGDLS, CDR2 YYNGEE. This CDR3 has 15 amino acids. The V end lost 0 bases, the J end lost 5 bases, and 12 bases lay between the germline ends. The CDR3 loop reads CASSVATGLNNEQFF. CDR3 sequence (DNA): TGTGCCAGCAGCGTAGCTACGGGACTCAACAATGAGCAGTTCTTC.

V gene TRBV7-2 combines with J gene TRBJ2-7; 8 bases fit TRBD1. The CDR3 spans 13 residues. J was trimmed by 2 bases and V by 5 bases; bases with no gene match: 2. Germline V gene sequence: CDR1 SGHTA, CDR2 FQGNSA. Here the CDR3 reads CASSKTGAYEQYF. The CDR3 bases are TGTGCCAGCAGCAAGACAGGGGCCTACGAGCAGTACTTC.

The DNA of the CDR3 is TGTGCCAGCAGCTTAGAGGTAGCGGGAGTGGTCACCGGGGAGCTGTTTTTT. This sequence encodes CASSLEVAGVVTGELFF. The rearrangement links TRBV7-2 to TRBJ2-2, with TRBD2 matching 9 bases. From germline, CDR1 is SGHTA and CDR2 FQGNSA. CDR3 length equals 17 residues. J was trimmed by 4 bases and V by 1 base; bases with no gene match: 7.

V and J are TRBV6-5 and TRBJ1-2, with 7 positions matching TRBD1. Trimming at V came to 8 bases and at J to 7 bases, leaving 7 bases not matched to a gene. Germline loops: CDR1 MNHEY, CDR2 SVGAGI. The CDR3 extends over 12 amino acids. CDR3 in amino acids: CASAYRGGGYTF. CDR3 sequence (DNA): TGTGCCAGCGCCTACAGGGGTGGTGGCTACACCTTC.

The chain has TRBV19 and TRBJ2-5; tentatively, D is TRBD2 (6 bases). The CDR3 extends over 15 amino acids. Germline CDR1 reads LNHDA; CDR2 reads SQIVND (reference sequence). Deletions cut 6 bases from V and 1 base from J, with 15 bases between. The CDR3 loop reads CASSPGLQPQETQYF. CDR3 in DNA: TGTGCCAGTAGCCCGGGACTCCAACCCCAAGAGACCCAGTACTTC.

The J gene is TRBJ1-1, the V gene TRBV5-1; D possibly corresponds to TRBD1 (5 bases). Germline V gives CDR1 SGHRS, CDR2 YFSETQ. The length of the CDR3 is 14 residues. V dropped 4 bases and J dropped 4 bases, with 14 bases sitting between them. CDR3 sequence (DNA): TGCGCCAGCAGCCTAGGTGGGGGGAGCACTGAAGCTTTCTTT. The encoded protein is CASSLGGGSTEAFF.